The entry below gives a single TCR beta chain sequence along with its context. No antigen is known for it. Per germline, CDR1 ENHRY and CDR2 SYGVKD. V dropped 7 bases and J dropped 0 bases, with 12 bases sitting between them. The CDR3 is made up of 14 amino acids. The record originates from a study of T cell responses to AZD1222 COVID-19 vaccine. Study-level findings and limits: Per reports, nearly half of all spike-specific TCRs target regions that are unmutated in variants. In all cases, repertoires were sampled only after the peak T cell response. Only a handful of people who got AZD1222 tested seropositive at baseline.

Profiling relied on immunoSEQ multiplex PCR, and the TCRdb table lists in-frame clones only, not all of them. The table lists about 93,000 clones, approximately 86% of them singletons. This receptor was taken from an adult in good health. The material was peripheral blood, obtained on day 0 of AZD1222 vaccination. This chain uses TRBV10-3 with TRBJ1-1, with D perhaps TRBD1 (6 bases). CDR3 in amino acids: CAIKSGALNTEAFF. The DNA for the CDR3 is TGTGCCATCAAATCAGGGGCCTTGAACACTGAAGCTTTCTTT.